The clone carrying this TCR beta chain was seen only once. The antigen remains undetermined. For each extraction, RNA and DNA were obtained together from 20-30 mg of unsorted bulk tissue. Patients underwent surgical resection for primary liver carcinoma. The source of the sample is a study of tumor-infiltrating lymphocytes in primary liver carcinoma. Study-level information: With diameters of about 4 to 11 cm, tumors were stage T1-T3 N0M0.

The V gene's germline CDR1 is SGHAT and CDR2 FQNNGV. V was pared by 4 bases and J by 8 bases, with 12 bases of the junction left unmatched. This CDR3 contains 15 residues. The investigators made TCR beta cDNA from about 500 ng total RNA, using a constant-region primer. ARM-PCR was slightly modified, and three nested multiplex PCR rounds with it gave rise to the TCR beta libraries. It was with TRBV1-TRBV30 forward primers and a C-beta reverse primer that the first two PCR rounds were run, at approximately 10 cycles each. Via MiXCR, TCRdb re-called the multiplex PCR reads, giving one row per CDR3 protein. The sample includes 100,000 or so distinct CDR3 sequences, around 71% of them seen just once. Study-wide findings and caveats: Blood trailed tumors significantly in top-250-clone fraction (p = 0.039). It was tumor-adjacent and tumor-blood pairs that overlapped less than tumor region pairs did.

Sequenced: liver tumor tissue from sampling region 2. The sample's subset: tumor region T2, inferior pole. The chain has TRBV11-2 and TRBJ2-3; 7 bases map to TRBD2. The source is a woman aged 55-69 years with primary liver carcinoma and hepatitis B virus infection. The CDR3 region has the DNA TGTGCCAGCAGCTCCGGACTAGGAGGCACTGGTACGCAGTATTTT. As protein: CASSSGLGGTGTQYF.